A single sample gave rise to the 9 T cell receptor beta chains below, sequenced in a study of blood T cell repertoires in COVID-19. The method was immunoSEQ multiplex PCR; TCRdb's version includes in-frame clones alone and lacks a portion of them. The sample lists 40,000 to 45,000 clones; 76% were seen once. The sequenced sample consisted of peripheral blood. These receptors all come from a man older than 75 with acute or convalescent COVID-19.

The genes are TRBV6-5 and TRBJ1-1; no definite D call. Trimming stripped 0 bases from V and 1 base from J, with 9 bases between. This CDR3 comprises 15 residues. CDR1 is MNHEY and CDR2 is SVGAGI in the germline V gene. CDR3 DNA: TGTGCCAGCAGTTACTCGACCAGCGGGAACACTGAAGCTTTCTTT. Protein product: CASSYSTSGNTEAFF.

The V call is TRBV7-2, the J call TRBJ2-1; 7 bases fit TRBD2. Germline CDR1 SGHTA, CDR2 FQGNSA. V lost 7 bases, J lost 7 bases, and 16 bases stayed unmatched. The CDR3 runs to 16 residues. Here the CDR3 reads CASTPGWRERANEQFF. The CDR3 DNA sequence: TGTGCCAGCACCCCTGGGTGGCGGGAGAGGGCGAATGAGCAGTTCTTC.

The chain is built from TRBV12-3 or TRBV12-4 and TRBJ1-1; 7 bases line up with TRBD1. V dropped 10 bases and J dropped 0; count of bases not matched to a gene: 5. The CDR3 length is 13 residues. As DNA, the CDR3 is TGTGCCACCCAGGACAGGTTGAACACTGAAGCTTTCTTT. It yields the protein CATQDRLNTEAFF.

This clone was detected only a few times. The V call is TRBV9, the J call TRBJ1-3, with 8 bases matching TRBD1. Trimming cost V 4 bases and J 4 bases; bases outside gene matches: 10. CDR1 SGDLS and CDR2 YYNGEE come from the germline V gene. This CDR3 is built from 16 residues. The CDR3 bases are TGTGCCAGCAGCACGCGGACAGGGCAAGGAGGAAACACCATATATTTT. It encodes CASSTRTGQGGNTIYF.

The chain has TRBV11-2 and TRBJ1-1, with D possibly being TRBD1 (5 bases). The ends were cut back, 2 bases at V and 1 base at J, with 8 bases in the middle. Per germline, CDR1 SGHAT and CDR2 FQNNGV. The CDR3 extends over 14 amino acids. The CDR3 is CASSLSGGNTEAFF. The CDR3 region has the DNA TGTGCCAGCAGCTTATCCGGGGGGAACACTGAAGCTTTCTTT.

A single count supports this clone. The chain couples TRBV6-1 to TRBJ1-5; D unclear. The ends were cut back, 0 bases at V and 3 bases at J, with 18 bases in the middle. The CDR3 loop spans 18 amino acids. CDR1 MNHNS and CDR2 SASEGT come from the germline V gene. CDR3: CASSEAGLGRAYNQPQHF. The DNA for the CDR3 is TGTGCCAGCAGTGAAGCTGGTTTGGGCAGAGCATACAATCAGCCCCAGCATTTT.

This chain connects TRBV19 to TRBJ1-1, with 9 bases fitting TRBD1. CDR3 length: 16 amino acids. In germline, CDR1 is LNHDA, CDR2 SQIVND (reference sequence). The J segment lost 0 bases and the V segment lost 6 bases, leaving 8 bases of the junction unmatched. The CDR3: CASRTGGVGMNTEAFF. Written as DNA, the CDR3 is TGTGCCAGTAGAACAGGGGGCGTGGGGATGAACACTGAAGCTTTCTTT.

The chain employs TRBV11-2 and TRBJ2-1; 7 positions agree with TRBD2. Germline V gene sequence: CDR1 SGHAT, CDR2 FQNNGV. The CDR3 consists of 14 residues. V lost 3 bases and J lost 9; bases outside the gene matches: 8. The CDR3 sequence: CASSLSTSVGEQFF. In DNA, the CDR3 is TGTGCCAGCAGCTTGAGTACTAGCGTCGGTGAGCAGTTCTTC.

V and J are TRBV5-1 and TRBJ1-1; no definite D call. Germline V gene sequence: CDR1 SGHRS, CDR2 YFSETQ. The V end lost 4 bases, the J end lost 2 bases, and 12 bases lay between the germline ends. The CDR3 covers 14 residues. This CDR3 reads CASSPYLRNTEAFF. CDR3 bases: TGCGCCAGCAGCCCCTACCTTAGAAACACTGAAGCTTTCTTT.